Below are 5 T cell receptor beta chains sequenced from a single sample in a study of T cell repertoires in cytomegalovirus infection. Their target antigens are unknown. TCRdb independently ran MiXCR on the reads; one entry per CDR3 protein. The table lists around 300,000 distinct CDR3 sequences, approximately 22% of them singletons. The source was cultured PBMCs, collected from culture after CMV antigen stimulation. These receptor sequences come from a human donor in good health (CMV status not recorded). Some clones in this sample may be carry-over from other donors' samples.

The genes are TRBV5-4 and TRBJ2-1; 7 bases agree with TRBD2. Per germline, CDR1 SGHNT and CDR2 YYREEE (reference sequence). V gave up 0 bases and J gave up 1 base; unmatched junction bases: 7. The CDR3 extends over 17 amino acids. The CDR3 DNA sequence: TGTGCCAGCAGCTTGGCTATTAAAGCGGGGTCCTACAATGAGCAGTTCTTC. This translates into CASSLAIKAGSYNEQFF.

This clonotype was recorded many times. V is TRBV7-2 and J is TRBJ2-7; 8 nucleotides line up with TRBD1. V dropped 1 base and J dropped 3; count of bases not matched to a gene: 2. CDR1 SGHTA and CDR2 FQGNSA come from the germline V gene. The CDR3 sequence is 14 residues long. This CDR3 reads CASSLEQGVYEQYF. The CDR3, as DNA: TGTGCCAGCAGCTTAGAACAGGGGGTCTACGAGCAGTACTTC.

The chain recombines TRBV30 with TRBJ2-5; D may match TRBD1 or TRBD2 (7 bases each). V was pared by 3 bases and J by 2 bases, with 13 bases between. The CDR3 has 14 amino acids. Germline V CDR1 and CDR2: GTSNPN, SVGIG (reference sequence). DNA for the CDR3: TGTGCCTGGAGGGGAGGGGACAGTCAAGAGACCCAGTACTTC. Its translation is CAWRGGDSQETQYF.

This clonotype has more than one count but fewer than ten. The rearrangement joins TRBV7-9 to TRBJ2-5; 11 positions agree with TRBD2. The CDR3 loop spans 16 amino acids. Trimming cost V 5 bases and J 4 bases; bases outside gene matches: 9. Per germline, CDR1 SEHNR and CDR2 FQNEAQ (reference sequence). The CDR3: CASSTVAGGPGETQYF. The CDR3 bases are TGTGCCAGCAGCACTGTAGCGGGAGGGCCTGGAGAGACCCAGTACTTC.

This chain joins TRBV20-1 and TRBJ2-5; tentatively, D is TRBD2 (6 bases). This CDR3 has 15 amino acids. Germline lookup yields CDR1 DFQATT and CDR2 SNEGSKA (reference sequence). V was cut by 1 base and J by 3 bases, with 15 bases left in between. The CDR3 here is CSARAPPGEEETQYF. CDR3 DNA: TGCAGTGCTAGAGCCCCACCGGGAGAGGAAGAGACCCAGTACTTC.